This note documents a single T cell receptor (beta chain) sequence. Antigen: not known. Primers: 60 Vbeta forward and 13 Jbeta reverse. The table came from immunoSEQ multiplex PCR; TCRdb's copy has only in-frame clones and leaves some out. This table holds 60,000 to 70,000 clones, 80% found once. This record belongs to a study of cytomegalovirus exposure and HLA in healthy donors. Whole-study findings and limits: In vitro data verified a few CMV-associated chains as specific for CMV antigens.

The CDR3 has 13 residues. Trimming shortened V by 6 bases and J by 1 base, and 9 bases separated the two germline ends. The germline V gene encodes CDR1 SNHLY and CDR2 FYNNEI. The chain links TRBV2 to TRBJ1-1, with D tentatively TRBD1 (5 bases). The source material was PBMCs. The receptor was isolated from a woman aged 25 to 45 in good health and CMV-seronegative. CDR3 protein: CASSTGGNTEAFF. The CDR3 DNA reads TGTGCCAGCAGCACCGGGGGGAACACTGAAGCTTTCTTT.